This T cell receptor (beta chain) was captured in a study of T cells in localized non-small cell lung cancer. Only in-frame clones appear in the TCRdb table, and some are missing; sequencing was by immunoSEQ multiplex PCR. The sample comprises tens of thousands of clones, roughly nine tenths of which are singletons, and 0.9% to 1.4% rests with the top ten. The length of the CDR3 is 16 residues. Between the trimmed V and J ends, which lost 0 bases and 0 bases, there was a span of 11 bases. CDR1 and CDR2 from the germline V gene are SGDLS and YYNGEE. Regarding the study as a whole: Median approximately 50 top-100 tumor clones were shared with paired adjacent lung. Only one tumor region was sequenced, so heterogeneity remains possible. Uninvolved adjacent lung had more T cell clonality than any other tissue, topping tumor.

A word on this clone: Its specificity is unknown.

Sequences were derived from peripheral blood, sampled before any cancer treatment. The chain joins TRBV9 to TRBJ2-3; D gene ambiguous. The receptor comes from a woman between 35 and 70 years old with stage I lung adenocarcinoma. The CDR3 sequence: CASSVVRWASTDTQYF. CDR3 bases: TGTGCCAGCAGCGTAGTGCGGTGGGCTAGCACAGATACGCAGTATTTT.